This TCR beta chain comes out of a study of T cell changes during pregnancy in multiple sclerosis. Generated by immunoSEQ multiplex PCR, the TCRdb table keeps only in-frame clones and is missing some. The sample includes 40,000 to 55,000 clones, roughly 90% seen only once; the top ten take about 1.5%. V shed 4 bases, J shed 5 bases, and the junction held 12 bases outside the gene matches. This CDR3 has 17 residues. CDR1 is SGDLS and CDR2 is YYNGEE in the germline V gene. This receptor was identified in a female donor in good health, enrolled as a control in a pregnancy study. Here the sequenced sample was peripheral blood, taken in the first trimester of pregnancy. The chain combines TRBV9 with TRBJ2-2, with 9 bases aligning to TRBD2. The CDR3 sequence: CASSPFRGRVGTGELFF. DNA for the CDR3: TGTGCCAGCAGCCCCTTCCGCGGGAGGGTAGGGACCGGGGAGCTGTTTTTT.